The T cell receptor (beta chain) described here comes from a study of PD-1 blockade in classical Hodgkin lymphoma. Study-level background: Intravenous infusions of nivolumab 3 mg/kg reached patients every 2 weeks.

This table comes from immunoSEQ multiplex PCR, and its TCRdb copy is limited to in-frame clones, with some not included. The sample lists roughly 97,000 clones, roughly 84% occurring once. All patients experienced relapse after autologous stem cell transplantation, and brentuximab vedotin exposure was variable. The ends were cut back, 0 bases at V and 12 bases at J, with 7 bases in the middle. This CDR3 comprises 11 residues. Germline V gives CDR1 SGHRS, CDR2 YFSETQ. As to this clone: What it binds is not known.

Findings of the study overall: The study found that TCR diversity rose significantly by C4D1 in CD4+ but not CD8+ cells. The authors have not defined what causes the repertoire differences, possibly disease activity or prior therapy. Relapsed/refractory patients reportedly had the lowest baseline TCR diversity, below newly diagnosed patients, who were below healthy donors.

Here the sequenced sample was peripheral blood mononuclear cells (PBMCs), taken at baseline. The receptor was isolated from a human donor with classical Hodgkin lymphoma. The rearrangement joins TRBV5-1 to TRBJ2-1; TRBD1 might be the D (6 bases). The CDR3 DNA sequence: TGCGCCAGCAGCTTGGGAGGGGGGCAGTTCTTC. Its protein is CASSLGGGQFF.